Listed here are 30 T cell receptor beta chains from one sample, sequenced in a study of blood T cell repertoires in COVID-19. The method was immunoSEQ multiplex PCR; TCRdb's version includes in-frame clones alone and lacks a portion of them. Seen here are roughly 400,000 clones, about 88% observed once, and the top ten hold 1.2% to 1.5%. Sequencing input: PBMCs or T cells enriched from blood (not recorded which). These receptors all stem from a woman between 18 and 29 years old who had been exposed to COVID-19.

In this sample, this clone turned up once. This sequence joins TRBV9 and TRBJ1-5; no reliable D call. The CDR3 covers 17 residues. In germline, CDR1 is SGDLS, CDR2 YYNGEE. V was pared by 0 bases and J by 0 bases, with 13 bases between. As DNA, the CDR3 is TGTGCCAGCAGCGTAGGGCCTGGCCAATTTAGCAATCAGCCCCAGCATTTT. As protein: CASSVGPGQFSNQPQHF.

V gene TRBV5-4 combines with J gene TRBJ2-3; 7 positions match TRBD2. Germline CDR1 reads SGHNT; CDR2 reads YYREEE (reference sequence). The V segment lost 2 bases and the J segment 1 base; nucleotides outside the gene matches: 4. The CDR3 runs to 15 residues. CDR3 amino acids: CASSLSGVRTDTQYF. DNA of the CDR3: TGTGCCAGCAGCTTAAGCGGGGTCCGCACAGATACGCAGTATTTT. Drawing the rest from reference TRBV5-4 and TRBJ2-3, the complete variable domain is ETGVTQSPTHLIKTRGQQVTLRCSSQSGHNTVSWYQQALGQGPQFIFQYYREEENGRGNFPPRFSGLQFPNYSSELNVNALELDDSALYLCASSLSGVRTDTQYFGPGTRLTVL.

V and J are TRBV9 and TRBJ2-7, with a possible D match to TRBD1 (6 bases). Germline V gives CDR1 SGDLS, CDR2 YYNGEE. V was trimmed by 0 bases and J by 2 bases, leaving 12 bases between them. This CDR3 has 15 amino acids. The CDR3 protein is CASSVEAGVAYEQYF. The CDR3 nucleotides read TGTGCCAGCAGCGTAGAGGCAGGGGTAGCCTACGAGCAGTACTTC.

The chain links TRBV20-1 to TRBJ1-1; TRBD1 is a possible D gene (5 bases). The CDR3 length is 11 residues. Trimming left V 5 bases short and J 8 bases short, with 12 bases between. From germline, CDR1 is DFQATT and CDR2 SNEGSKA (reference sequence). The CDR3 region has the DNA TGCAGTGCTCTAGGATCAGGGGAAGCTTTCTTT. Residues: CSALGSGEAFF.

The rearrangement links TRBV29-1 to TRBJ2-1; 8 bases are a match to TRBD2. V trimming: 2 bases; J trimming: 0 bases; junction bases outside the gene matches: 9. Per germline, CDR1 SQVTM and CDR2 ANQGSEA. The CDR3 runs to 17 residues. The CDR3 region has the DNA TGCAGCGTTGAACGATTTCCGGGGGGGAGCTCCTACAATGAGCAGTTCTTC. Encoded protein: CSVERFPGGSSYNEQFF.

V usage is TRBV19 and J usage is TRBJ2-7; possible D gene TRBD2, 5 bases. The CDR3 consists of 13 residues. The V gene's germline CDR1 is LNHDA and CDR2 SQIVND (reference sequence). Trimming took off 1 base at V and 7 bases at J, with 11 bases between the two ends. CDR3 sequence: CASSIGLDSEQYF. The CDR3 DNA reads TGTGCCAGTAGTATAGGATTGGACTCTGAGCAGTACTTC.

For the CDR3, the DNA is TGTGCCAGCTCACCACTTTCCCTAGCGGGGGACCAAGAGACCCAGTACTTC. Protein sequence: CASSPLSLAGDQETQYF. The V gene is TRBV18, the J gene TRBJ2-5; 10 nucleotides line up with TRBD2. The V and J ends lost 1 base and 0 bases, in that order; junction bases with no gene match: 5. CDR1 is KGHSH, CDR2 LQKENI, per germline. This CDR3 region has 17 residues.

This clone was recorded once. The V call is TRBV30, the J call TRBJ2-5, with 9 bases lining up with TRBD2. Trimming removed 7 bases from V and 4 bases from J; junction bases left unmatched: 10. The CDR3 consists of 14 residues. Germline V gene sequence: CDR1 GTSNPN, CDR2 SVGIG (reference sequence). CDR3 in amino acids: CASSAGGLGETQYF. The DNA of the CDR3 is TGTGCCTCCAGCGCGGGGGGGTTGGGAGAGACCCAGTACTTC.

The genes are TRBV9 and TRBJ1-2; the D gene is possibly TRBD1 (5 bases). The CDR3 has 12 residues. The V and J ends lost 4 bases and 3 bases respectively, with 7 bases between them. Germline CDR1 is SGDLS and CDR2 is YYNGEE. The CDR3 DNA reads TGTGCCAGCAGCTCAGGGCACTATGGCTACACCTTC. Its protein is CASSSGHYGYTF.

This chain joins TRBV18 and TRBJ1-1; D is unresolved. The CDR3 consists of 13 residues. Trimming pared 2 bases from V and 4 bases from J, leaving 8 bases between. CDR1 is KGHSH and CDR2 is LQKENI in the germline V gene. The CDR3 loop reads CASSPLQATEAFF. CDR3 bases: TGTGCCAGCTCACCATTGCAGGCCACTGAAGCTTTCTTT.

This chain joins TRBV27 and TRBJ1-1, with D tentatively TRBD1 (5 bases). The CDR3 runs 15 residues. Germline CDR1 MNHEY, CDR2 SMNVEV (reference sequence). Trimming cost V 2 bases and J 3 bases, with 13 bases left between them. CDR3 coding DNA: TGTGCCAGCAGTTTAAAGGGGATGTTAGACACTGAAGCTTTCTTT. The encoded protein is CASSLKGMLDTEAFF.

This clone was counted a few times. At the DNA level, this CDR3 is encoded by other sequences in the same sample as well. The genes are TRBV5-1 and TRBJ2-7, with 7 bases matching TRBD1. The CDR3 totals 14 residues. Trimming removed 0 bases from V and 3 bases from J; junction bases left unmatched: 3. The V gene's germline CDR1 is SGHRS and CDR2 YFSETQ. CDR3 loop: CASSLGQGLYEQYF. The CDR3 nucleotides read TGCGCCAGCAGCTTGGGACAGGGCCTCTACGAGCAGTACTTC.

The rearrangement uses TRBV27 and TRBJ2-3, with 9 bases aligning to TRBD2. V was pared by 4 bases and J by 3 bases, with 5 bases of the junction left unmatched. The CDR3 loop spans 15 amino acids. Germline values: CDR1 MNHEY, CDR2 SMNVEV (reference sequence). CDR3 in DNA: TGTGCCAGCAGTTCACTAGCGGGCGGGACAGATACGCAGTATTTT. Translating it yields CASSSLAGGTDTQYF.

The chain couples TRBV15 to TRBJ1-1, with D tentatively TRBD1 (6 bases). Trimming removed 0 bases from V and 6 bases from J, with 17 bases in between. There are 16 residues in the CDR3. Germline CDR1 and CDR2: LNHNV and YYDKDF (reference sequence). CDR3 nucleotides: TGTGCCACCAGCAGAGATCCGATAGGTTGGGGGCCTGAAGCTTTCTTT. Residues: CATSRDPIGWGPEAFF.

The rearrangement uses TRBV27 and TRBJ2-7, with a tentative D call TRBD2 (5 bases). The CDR3 is 13 residues long. CDR1 and CDR2 from the germline V gene are MNHEY and SMNVEV (reference sequence). V lost 6 bases to trimming and J lost 2 bases, with 11 bases between them. CDR3 amino acids: CASRLGATYEQYF. CDR3 DNA sequence: TGTGCCAGCAGATTGGGAGCAACCTACGAGCAGTACTTC.

This rearrangement joins TRBV28 to TRBJ1-3; D may be TRBD1 (6 bases). The V end was cut by 3 bases, the J end by 8 bases, with 20 bases between. The germline V gene has CDR1 MDHEN and CDR2 SYDVKM. The CDR3 has 16 residues. CDR3 bases: TGTGCCAGCAGTTTTATCCGTCCAGGGGCTGGGGACACCATATATTTT. Its translation: CASSFIRPGAGDTIYF.

The chain couples TRBV5-1 to TRBJ2-5, with 9 bases lining up with TRBD1. The CDR3 is made up of 16 amino acids. With 4 bases clipped from V and 2 bases from J, the junction kept 9 bases outside the gene matches. Germline V gene data show CDR1 as SGHRS and CDR2 as YFSETQ. The CDR3 DNA reads as TGCGCCAGCAGCCCCCTGGACAGGGGACCACAAGAGACCCAGTACTTC. Translation: CASSPLDRGPQETQYF.

This sequence joins TRBV7-9 and TRBJ1-3; D uncertain. Trimming cost V 3 bases and J 4 bases, with 13 bases left between them. CDR1 SEHNR and CDR2 FQNEAQ come from the germline V gene (reference sequence). CDR3 size: 15 residues. CDR3 protein: CASSFGGPFGNTIYF. The CDR3 DNA sequence: TGTGCCAGCAGCTTCGGCGGGCCCTTCGGAAACACCATATATTTT. The entire variable domain, with the rest obtained from reference TRBV7-9 and TRBJ1-3, is as follows: DTGVSQNPRHKITKRGQNVTFRCDPISEHNRLYWYRQTLGQGPEFLTYFQNEAQLEKSRLLSDRFSAERPKGSFSTLEIQRTEQGDSAMYLCASSFGGPFGNTIYFGEGSWLTVV.

This chain connects TRBV6-2 or TRBV6-3 to TRBJ2-5; the match to TRBD1 covers 10 bases. Trimming at V came to 2 bases and at J to 5 bases, leaving 5 bases not matched to a gene. The CDR3 has 15 amino acids. Germline assignment: CDR1 MNHEY and CDR2 SVGEGT. CDR3 loop: CASSYPGTGVETQYF. The DNA of the CDR3 is TGTGCCAGCAGTTACCCCGGGACAGGGGTTGAGACCCAGTACTTC.

A few counts support this clone. The chain employs TRBV7-2 and TRBJ1-1; D gene ambiguous. V was shortened by 1 base and J by 4 bases, with 13 bases between the two germline ends. From germline, CDR1 is SGHTA and CDR2 FQGNSA. The CDR3 spans 15 residues. As DNA, the CDR3 is TGTGCCAGCAGCTTAGTACGGGGAGTGAGCACTGAAGCTTTCTTT. It specifies CASSLVRGVSTEAFF.

The chain recombines TRBV6-2 or TRBV6-3 with TRBJ1-4; no reliable D call. The germline CDR1 and CDR2 sequences are MNHEY and SVGEGT. With 4 bases removed from V and 1 base from J, the gap between germline ends came to 10 bases. There are 15 residues in the CDR3. Here the CDR3 reads CASSSYSVTNEKLFF. CDR3 DNA: TGTGCCAGCAGTTCCTACAGTGTAACTAATGAAAAACTGTTTTTT.

The chain joins TRBV28 to TRBJ1-5; 9 positions agree with TRBD1. With V trimmed by 3 bases and J by 3 bases, 6 bases remained unmatched. This CDR3 region has 16 residues. The germline V gene encodes CDR1 MDHEN and CDR2 SYDVKM. CDR3 nucleotides: TGTGCCAGCAGTTTTATAGGGACAGGGTTCAATCAGCCCCAGCATTTT. It yields the protein CASSFIGTGFNQPQHF.

The rearrangement uses TRBV6-1 and TRBJ1-2; D remains ambiguous. Deletions cut 4 bases from V and 5 bases from J, with 20 bases between. This CDR3 is built from 16 residues. Germline CDR1 reads MNHNS; CDR2 reads SASEGT. The CDR3 DNA sequence: TGTGCCAGCAGTGCGGCAGGTTCCCTGTCGTGGTATGGCTACACCTTC. It is translated as CASSAAGSLSWYGYTF.

This chain uses TRBV4-1 with TRBJ2-3; D perhaps matches TRBD1 (6 bases). Trimming removed 1 base at V and 4 bases at J, with 12 bases between. The CDR3 spans 15 residues. CDR1 and CDR2 (germline): MGHRA, YSYEKL. This chain's CDR3 is CASSQATGQADTQYF. In DNA, the CDR3 is TGCGCCAGCAGCCAAGCCACAGGGCAGGCAGATACGCAGTATTTT.

With regard to this clone: One junction end does not reproduce the germline sequence, and a read error may be involved. The chain recombines TRBV5-5 with TRBJ1-2, with a weak D call TRBD1 (5 bases). This CDR3 contains 14 residues. The germline gives CDR1 SGHKS, CDR2 YYEKEE (reference sequence). The CDR3 nucleotides read TGTGTCAGCAGCTTTAGACAGCCTGACTATGGCTACACCTTC. The encoded protein is CVSSFRQPDYGYTF.

The rearrangement uses TRBV6-5 and TRBJ1-5; D gene uncertain. CDR3 length: 15 amino acids. CDR1 is MNHEY and CDR2 is SVGAGI in the germline V gene. The germline V and J ends were trimmed by 5 bases and 0 bases, with 11 bases remaining between them. CDR3 protein: CASSRSRVSNQPQHF. The CDR3 DNA follows: TGTGCCAGCAGTCGTTCGAGAGTTAGCAATCAGCCCCAGCATTTT.

The chain has TRBV9 and TRBJ1-1; tentative D call: TRBD1 (6 bases). V was clipped by 4 bases and J by 4 bases, with 20 bases between them. Germline V gene lookup returns CDR1 SGDLS and CDR2 YYNGEE. The CDR3 contains 16 residues. The CDR3 sequence: CASSTHREGASTEAFF. CDR3 DNA: TGTGCCAGCAGCACCCACAGGGAAGGGGCGAGCACTGAAGCTTTCTTT.

This clone was detected a few times. V usage is TRBV27 and J usage is TRBJ2-7, with 11 nucleotides matching TRBD2. V lost 3 bases to trimming and J lost 2 bases; unmatched junction nucleotides: 3. The CDR3 spans 15 residues. CDR1 MNHEY and CDR2 SMNVEV come from the germline V gene (reference sequence). The CDR3 is CASSFWTSGPYEQYF. The CDR3 coding sequence is TGTGCCAGCAGTTTTTGGACTAGCGGGCCCTACGAGCAGTACTTC.

The chain uses TRBV27 and TRBJ2-1; the D gene is possibly TRBD1 (5 bases). The CDR3 extends over 15 amino acids. V was shortened by 6 bases and J by 9 bases, with 21 bases between the two germline ends. Germline lookup yields CDR1 MNHEY and CDR2 SMNVEV (reference sequence). The CDR3 DNA is TGTGCCAGCAGAAACATAGAACAGGATTTCTTTGAGCAGTTCTTC. This sequence encodes CASRNIEQDFFEQFF.

The gene calls are TRBV4-1 and TRBJ1-4; D is uncertain. The CDR3 is 14 amino acids. The germline gives CDR1 MGHRA, CDR2 YSYEKL. V was pared by 3 bases and J by 6 bases, with 11 bases between. CDR3 sequence (DNA): TGCGCCAGCAGCCAGGGCTCCTTAGATGAAAAACTGTTTTTT. Protein product: CASSQGSLDEKLFF.